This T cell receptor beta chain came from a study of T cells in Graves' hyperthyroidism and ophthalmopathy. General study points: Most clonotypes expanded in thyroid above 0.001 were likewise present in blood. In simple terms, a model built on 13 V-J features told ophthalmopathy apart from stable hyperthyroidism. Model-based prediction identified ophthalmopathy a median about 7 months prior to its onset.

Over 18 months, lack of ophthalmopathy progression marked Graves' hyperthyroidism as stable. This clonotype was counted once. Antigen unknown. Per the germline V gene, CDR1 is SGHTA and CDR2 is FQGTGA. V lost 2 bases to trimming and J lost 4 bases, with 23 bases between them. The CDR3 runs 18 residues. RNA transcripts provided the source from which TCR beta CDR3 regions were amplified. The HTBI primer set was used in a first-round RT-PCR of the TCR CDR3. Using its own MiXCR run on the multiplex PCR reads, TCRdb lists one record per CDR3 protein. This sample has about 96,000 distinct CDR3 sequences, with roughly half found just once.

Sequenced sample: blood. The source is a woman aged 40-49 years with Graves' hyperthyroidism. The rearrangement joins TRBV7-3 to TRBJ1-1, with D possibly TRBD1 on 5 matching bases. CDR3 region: CASSLASGRVATGTEAFF. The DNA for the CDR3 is TGTGCCAGCAGCTTAGCTAGCGGGAGGGTGGCTACAGGCACTGAAGCTTTCTTT.